The present entry profiles one T cell receptor beta chain with its context. This CDR3 spans 14 amino acids. CDR1 is MDHEN and CDR2 is SYDVKM in the germline V gene. The V segment lost 7 bases and the J segment 4 bases; nucleotides outside the gene matches: 7. This sample is part of a study of radiation and T cells in renal cell carcinoma. The repertoire was sequenced with immunoSEQ multiplex PCR; TCRdb's copy has only in-frame clones and lacks some. This sample yields about 150,000 clones, of which about nine tenths are seen a single time; around 4% belongs to the top ten. The time point is: baseline pretreatment blood. As for treatment: 15 Gy SBRT to primary tumor, nephrectomy 4 weeks later.

The sample here was blood, taken from a patient whose treatment included radiotherapy and nephrectomy. The rearrangement links TRBV28 to TRBJ1-5; 7 bases agree with TRBD1. The sequence came from a woman in her 70s with renal cell carcinoma. The CDR3 loop is CASNPLDRNQPQHF. CDR3 DNA: TGTGCCAGCAACCCCCTGGACAGGAATCAGCCCCAGCATTTT.